Listed here are 7 T cell receptor beta chains from one sample, sequenced in a study of cytomegalovirus exposure and HLA in healthy donors. A multiplex PCR was run with 60 Vbeta primers and 13 Jbeta primers. TCRdb keeps only in-frame clones here, not all; method: immunoSEQ multiplex PCR. The profile shows over 65,000 clones, about 75% of them singletons. What was sequenced was PBMCs. The receptors derive from a middle-aged man in good health and CMV-seronegative.

Here the CDR3 DNA reads TGTGCCAGCAGCTACCCGACAGGGATTAACACTGAAGCTTTCTTT. Translated, it gives CASSYPTGINTEAFF. The genes are TRBV5-6 and TRBJ1-1, with TRBD1 identical over 7 bases. CDR3 length: 15 amino acids. Germline CDR1 SGHDT, CDR2 YYEEEE. J lost 2 bases, V lost 3 bases, and 7 bases had no gene match.

This clone was seen just once. The genes are TRBV6-5 and TRBJ2-7; D is unresolved. V was cut by 0 bases and J by 0 bases, with 6 bases left in between. This CDR3 has 14 amino acids. Germline-derived CDR1 and CDR2 are MNHEY and SVGAGI. CDR3 region: CASSYSASSYEQYF. The CDR3 DNA reads as TGTGCCAGCAGTTACTCGGCTAGCTCCTACGAGCAGTACTTC.

This clone was detected only once. This chain links TRBV18 with TRBJ1-4; D may be TRBD1 (6 bases). Germline V lookup: CDR1 KGHSH, CDR2 LQKENI. There are 15 residues in the CDR3. V lost 5 bases, J lost 6 bases, and 16 bases lay in between. CDR3 coding DNA: TGTGCCAGCTCAGATCCGGGACACCTTTATGAAAAACTGTTTTTT. This gives the protein CASSDPGHLYEKLFF.

This chain links TRBV9 with TRBJ1-4; the D gene is possibly TRBD1 (6 bases). The V end was cut by 4 bases, the J end by 7 bases, with 17 bases between. The germline CDR1 and CDR2 sequences are SGDLS and YYNGEE. The CDR3 spans 15 residues. The CDR3 DNA sequence: TGTGCCAGCAGCTTCGGGGGGGGGCGCGGTGAAAAACTGTTTTTT. This sequence encodes CASSFGGGRGEKLFF.

The V and J genes are TRBV6-6 and TRBJ1-1, with 7 positions matching TRBD1. V trimming: 4 bases; J trimming: 6 bases; junction bases outside the gene matches: 8. The germline CDR1 and CDR2 sequences are MNHNY and SVGAGI (reference sequence). CDR3 size: 14 residues. CDR3 sequence: CASSCPDRIPEAFF. The CDR3 DNA reads as TGTGCCAGCAGTTGCCCGGACAGGATCCCTGAAGCTTTCTTT.

V and J are TRBV7-2 and TRBJ2-7, with 8 bases fitting TRBD2. The CDR3 totals 17 residues. In germline, CDR1 is SGHTA, CDR2 FQGNSA. The ends lost 5 bases at V and 2 bases at J; junction bases unmatched: 14. CDR3 amino acids: CASSLDLAGGFPYEQYF. In nucleotides, the CDR3 is TGTGCCAGCAGCCTGGATCTTGCGGGAGGTTTTCCCTACGAGCAGTACTTC. Full variable domain (rest looked up from reference TRBV7-2 and TRBJ2-7): GAGVSQSPSNKVTEKGKDVELRCDPISGHTALYWYRQSLGQGLEFLIYFQGNSAPDKSGLPSDRFSAERTGGSVSTLTIQRTQQEDSAVYLCASSLDLAGGFPYEQYFGPGTRLTVT.

CDR3 protein: CASSPRTRFHEQYF. The CDR3 nucleotides are TGTGCCAGCAGCCCCCGGACTAGGTTCCACGAGCAGTACTTC. V is TRBV9 and J is TRBJ2-7, with 7 bases fitting TRBD2. V shed 4 bases, J shed 5 bases, and the junction held 9 bases outside the gene matches. The V gene's germline CDR1 is SGDLS and CDR2 YYNGEE. This CDR3 is 14 amino acids long.